This T cell receptor (beta chain) came from a study of monozygotic twins with inflammatory bowel disease. Findings and limits, study-wide: Clonotype overlap with others was lower in IBD patients than in healthy twins, a difference that was greatest with disease activity.

TCRdb reanalyzed the 5' RACE reads, giving one entry per CDR3 protein sequence and no DNA. Here the sample table reports roughly 200,000 distinct CDR3 sequences. The CDR3 consists of 14 residues. Germline CDR1 is SGHRS and CDR2 is YFSETQ. Notes on this clonotype: The antigen is not known.

The clonotype comes from a human donor with ulcerative colitis or Crohn's disease, or a healthy co-twin of an affected twin (not recorded which). The chain has TRBV5-1 and TRBJ2-7; TCRdb outputs TRBD2, but without DNA this stays unchecked. Sequencing used blood. CDR3 loop: CASSWTGPTYEQYF.